Presented here are 20 T cell receptor beta chains from one specimen sequenced in a study of cytomegalovirus exposure and HLA in healthy donors. The primer mix had 60 Vbeta and 13 Jbeta primers. Data came from immunoSEQ multiplex PCR; TCRdb stores just in-frame clones and leaves some out. Counted here are around 120,000 clones, around 78% occurring once; the ten biggest clones make up approximately 1.7%. Sequenced sample: PBMCs. These receptors came from a woman aged 40 to 50 in good health and CMV-seronegative.

The CDR3 nucleotides read TGTGCCAGCAGCGGGACTGATGGCTACACCTTC. Translation: CASSGTDGYTF. The V and J genes are TRBV6-1 and TRBJ1-2; possibly TRBD1 for D (5 bases). V was trimmed by 6 bases and J by 6 bases, leaving 8 bases between them. CDR3 length equals 11 residues. Germline loops: CDR1 MNHNS, CDR2 SASEGT.

This clone was counted a few times. The chain employs TRBV4-1 and TRBJ1-5, with TRBD1 identical over 7 bases. V shed 0 bases and J 0 bases; nucleotides not matched to a gene: 17. CDR1 MGHRA and CDR2 YSYEKL come from the germline V gene. The CDR3 sequence is 21 residues long. The chain's CDR3 is CASSQEVGPGQRSYSNQPQHF. The CDR3 DNA sequence: TGCGCCAGCAGCCAAGAAGTGGGCCCGGGACAGAGATCCTATAGCAATCAGCCCCAGCATTTT.

V is TRBV27 and J is TRBJ1-2; D gene uncertain. The CDR3 spans 14 residues. Trimming stripped 1 base from V and 2 bases from J, with 8 bases between. From germline, CDR1 is MNHEY and CDR2 SMNVEV (reference sequence). Here the CDR3 reads CASSLLGGNYGYTF. CDR3 in DNA: TGTGCCAGCAGTTTATTAGGCGGAAACTATGGCTACACCTTC.

The rearrangement joins TRBV2 to TRBJ2-1; D is possibly TRBD2 (5 bases). Trimming cost V 2 bases and J 4 bases, with 21 bases left between them. This CDR3 comprises 18 residues. CDR1 and CDR2 (germline): SNHLY, FYNNEI. DNA for the CDR3: TGTGCCAGCAGTGAATACAGCCGGGGTAGCGCCCTATACAATGAGCAGTTCTTC. Translated, it gives CASSEYSRGSALYNEQFF. The whole variable domain, filled in from reference TRBV2 and TRBJ2-1, reads EPEVTQTPSHQVTQMGQEVILRCVPISNHLYFYWYRQILGQKVEFLVSFYNNEISEKSEIFDDQFSVERPDGSNFTLKIRSTKLEDSAMYFCASSEYSRGSALYNEQFFGPGTRLTVL.

In this sample, this clone turned up a few times. Mismatch with germline at one junction end may stem from a read error. CDR3: CASSPGFGQAGANGLTF. In DNA, the CDR3 is TGTGCCAGTAGTCCCGGCTTCGGACAGGCTGGGGCCAACGGCCTGACTTTC. V usage is TRBV19 and J usage is TRBJ2-6; TRBD1 matches at 7 bases. Germline values: CDR1 LNHDA, CDR2 SQIVND (reference sequence). The CDR3 has 17 amino acids.

The table lists this clone with a few counts. J is TRBJ1-2 and V is TRBV7-9; 11 positions agree with TRBD1. CDR1 and CDR2 from the germline V gene are SEHNR and FQNEAQ (reference sequence). This CDR3 is built from 17 residues. The V segment lost 5 bases and the J segment 3 bases; nucleotides outside the gene matches: 11. The CDR3 spells CASSPSDRGRRDYGYTF. CDR3 DNA sequence: TGTGCCAGCAGCCCGTCGGACAGGGGGCGCCGGGACTATGGCTACACCTTC.

This sequence joins TRBV5-1 and TRBJ2-6; 12 bases line up with TRBD1. Looked up from germline, CDR1 is SGHRS and CDR2 is YFSETQ. The CDR3 length is 18 residues. Trimming removed 4 bases from V and 4 bases from J; junction bases left unmatched: 9. CDR3 nucleotides: TGCGCCAGCAGCCCGGGGACAGGGGGCGGTTTGGGGGCCAACGTCCTGACTTTC. Amino acid sequence: CASSPGTGGGLGANVLTF. The whole variable domain, remainder taken from reference TRBV5-1 and TRBJ2-6, is KAGVTQTPRYLIKTRGQQVTLSCSPISGHRSVSWYQQTPGQGLQFLFEYFSETQRNKGNFPGRFSGRQFSNSRSEMNVSTLELGDSALYLCASSPGTGGGLGANVLTFGAGSRLTVL.

CDR3 coding DNA: TGTGCCTGGAGTGTGGTCGGGGGGAACAATGAGCAGTTCTTC. Its protein is CAWSVVGGNNEQFF. V and J are TRBV30 and TRBJ2-1; 7 bases are shared with TRBD2. With V trimmed by 0 bases and J by 5 bases, 4 bases remained unmatched. This CDR3 is built from 14 residues. The germline V gene encodes CDR1 GTSNPN and CDR2 SVGIG (reference sequence).

This clone was found a few times. The J gene is TRBJ1-1, the V gene TRBV13; tentatively, D is TRBD1 (5 bases). Germline values: CDR1 PRHDT, CDR2 FYEKMQ (reference sequence). Trimming left V 5 bases short and J 5 bases short, with 18 bases between. CDR3 length: 15 residues. CDR3 DNA sequence: TGTGCCAGCAGCACCGAACAGGTTCTCGTGACTGAAGCTTTCTTT. Translating it yields CASSTEQVLVTEAFF.

The J gene is TRBJ2-2, the V gene TRBV5-1; D not resolved. The CDR3 has 16 amino acids. Trimming removed 1 base at V and 0 bases at J, with 10 bases between. Germline loops: CDR1 SGHRS, CDR2 YFSETQ. CDR3 residues: CASSLYSSTNTGELFF. CDR3 bases: TGCGCCAGCAGCTTGTATAGCAGTACGAACACCGGGGAGCTGTTTTTT.

Only one count was recorded for this clone. The V call is TRBV7-8, the J call TRBJ2-5; D perhaps matches TRBD1 (5 bases). V lost 4 bases to trimming and J lost 4 bases, with 19 bases between them. CDR3 size: 16 residues. CDR1 is SGHVS, CDR2 FQNEAQ, per germline. The CDR3 reads CASSSADKGFLETQYF. DNA for the CDR3: TGTGCCAGCAGCTCTGCTGACAAGGGGTTTCTAGAGACCCAGTACTTC.

The genes are TRBV7-7 and TRBJ2-1; 11 bases are a match to TRBD1. This CDR3 contains 16 residues. V lost 5 bases, J lost 6 bases, and 9 bases stayed unmatched. Germline V gene sequence: CDR1 SSHAT, CDR2 FNYEAQ (reference sequence). Here the CDR3 DNA reads TGTGCCAGCAGCATTTCCGGGACAGGGGGAAGCAATGAGCAGTTCTTC. As protein: CASSISGTGGSNEQFF. Full variable domain (missing parts from reference TRBV7-7 and TRBJ2-1): GAGVSQSPRYKVTKRGQDVTLRCDPISSHATLYWYQQALGQGPEFLTYFNYEAQPDKSGLPSDRFSAERPEGSISTLTIQRTEQRDSAMYRCASSISGTGGSNEQFFGPGTRLTVL.

This chain uses TRBV27 with TRBJ1-5; D is uncertain. Germline CDR1 and CDR2: MNHEY and SMNVEV (reference sequence). V was cut by 0 bases and J by 3 bases, with 9 bases left in between. The CDR3 has 15 residues. The DNA of the CDR3 is TGTGCCAGCAGTTTATCACCGGGTTCCAATCAGCCCCAGCATTTT. It encodes CASSLSPGSNQPQHF.

The rearrangement links TRBV23-1 to TRBJ1-5, with 9 bases that match TRBD1. TRBV23-1 is marked as an open reading frame, function uncertain. This CDR3 is built from 22 residues. V trimming: 0 bases; J trimming: 3 bases; junction bases outside the gene matches: 21. The CDR3 protein is CASSQSPGILARTGDDNQPQHF. In nucleotides, the CDR3 is TGCGCCAGCAGTCAATCCCCTGGAATCTTGGCCCGGACAGGGGATGACAATCAGCCCCAGCATTTT.

The table lists this clone with a few counts. J is TRBJ2-7 and V is TRBV10-1; possible D gene TRBD1, 5 bases. Trimming removed 2 bases from V and 7 bases from J, with 18 bases in between. CDR3 length: 15 amino acids. Per the germline V gene, CDR1 is WNHNN and CDR2 is SYGVQD (reference sequence). This chain's CDR3 is CASSEGALGRGEQYF. The CDR3 DNA reads TGCGCCAGCAGTGAGGGGGCCCTCGGTCGTGGGGAGCAGTACTTC.

The J gene is TRBJ1-5, the V gene TRBV10-1; D gene unclear. The V and J ends lost 5 bases and 5 bases respectively, with 10 bases between them. This CDR3 is built from 13 residues. Germline values: CDR1 WNHNN, CDR2 SYGVQD (reference sequence). For the CDR3, the DNA is TGCGCCAGCAGTCCAGGATTCGATCAGCCCCAGCATTTT. It specifies CASSPGFDQPQHF.

Concerning this clone itself: As the CDR3 is not closed by the conserved phenylalanine or tryptophan, this likely results from a read error. V gene TRBV7-8 combines with J gene TRBJ1-1, with 8 bases lining up with TRBD1. The CDR3 spans 15 residues. Germline lookup yields CDR1 SGHVS and CDR2 FQNEAQ. V shed 6 bases and J 6 bases; nucleotides not matched to a gene: 12. The CDR3 DNA sequence: TGTGCCAGCAGTTTGACAGGGGAGGCTCGGGCTGAAGCTTTCCTT. This gives the protein CASSLTGEARAEAFL.

The chain employs TRBV28 and TRBJ2-5, with D possibly being TRBD2 (7 bases). The end of the DNA is better explained by TRBJ2-7, so the J call may be wrong. This CDR3 has 12 residues. The V gene's germline CDR1 is MDHEN and CDR2 SYDVKM. The CDR3 DNA reads as TGTTCATGGGGGCGGGAGACCTACGAGCAGTACTTC. Protein product: CSWGRETYEQYF.

The gene calls are TRBV28 and TRBJ2-3, with 9 bases aligning to TRBD2. Germline V lookup: CDR1 MDHEN, CDR2 SYDVKM. V was pared by 5 bases and J by 4 bases, with 19 bases of the junction left unmatched. CDR3 length equals 19 residues. The CDR3 DNA reads as TGTGCCAGCAGTCAGGTGGGGGGCATCTCTAGCGGGACGGCAGATACGCAGTATTTT. It yields the protein CASSQVGGISSGTADTQYF. Full variable domain (remainder filled in from reference TRBV28 and TRBJ2-3): DVKVTQSSRYLVKRTGEKVFLECVQDMDHENMFWYRQDPGLGLRLIYFSYDVKMKEKGDIPEGYSVSREKKERFSLILESASTNQTSMYLCASSQVGGISSGTADTQYFGPGTRLTVL.

The chain employs TRBV6-6 and TRBJ1-2; D uncertain. V dropped 0 bases and J dropped 7 bases, with 15 bases sitting between them. This CDR3 is 15 amino acids long. Germline V gene sequence: CDR1 MNHNY, CDR2 SVGAGI (reference sequence). CDR3 region: CASSYSLSGPGGYTF. CDR3 DNA sequence: TGTGCCAGCAGTTACTCGCTATCAGGTCCCGGTGGCTACACCTTC.